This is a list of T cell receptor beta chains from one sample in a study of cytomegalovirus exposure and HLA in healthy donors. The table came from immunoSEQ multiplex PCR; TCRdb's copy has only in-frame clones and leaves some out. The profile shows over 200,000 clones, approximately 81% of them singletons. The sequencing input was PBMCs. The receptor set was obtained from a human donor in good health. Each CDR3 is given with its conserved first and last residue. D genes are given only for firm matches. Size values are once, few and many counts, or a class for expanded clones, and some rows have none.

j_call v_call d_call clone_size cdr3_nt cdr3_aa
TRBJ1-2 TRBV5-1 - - TGCGCCAGCAGCCTTGGGACAAGGGGCCTAAACTATGGCTACACCTTC CASSLGTRGLNYGYTF
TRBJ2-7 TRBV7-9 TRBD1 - TGTGCCAGCAGCCCCGGTTTATCGGGACAGGGGACCTACGAGCAGTACTTC CASSPGLSGQGTYEQYF
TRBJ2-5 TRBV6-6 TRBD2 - TGTGCCAGCAGCCTAGCGGGATTGCAGTACTTC CASSLAGLQYF
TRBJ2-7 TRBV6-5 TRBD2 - TGTGCCAGCAGTTACTCCACTAGCGGGGTATACGAGCAGTACTTC CASSYSTSGVYEQYF
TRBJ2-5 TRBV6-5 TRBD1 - TGTGCCAGCAGTTACTCCGGGACAGGGATGAGAGAGACCCAGTACTTC CASSYSGTGMRETQYF
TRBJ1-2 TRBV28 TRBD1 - TGTGCCAGCAGTAGACACCGGGACAGGTCCTTCTATGGCTACACCTTC CASSRHRDRSFYGYTF
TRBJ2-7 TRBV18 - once TGTGCCAGCTCACTGGTGGGGGGTGACGAGCAGTACTTC CASSLVGGDEQYF
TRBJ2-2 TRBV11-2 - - TGTGCCAGCAGCTCCCGCGGCGGGGAGCTGTTTTTT CASSSRGGELFF
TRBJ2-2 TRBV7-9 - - TGTGCCAGCAGCTTAGAATGGCAGGGGTATAACACCGGGGAGCTGTTTTTT CASSLEWQGYNTGELFF
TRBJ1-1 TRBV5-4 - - TGTGCCAGCAGCTTTGGTGGGGCAAACACTGAAGCTTTCTTT CASSFGGANTEAFF